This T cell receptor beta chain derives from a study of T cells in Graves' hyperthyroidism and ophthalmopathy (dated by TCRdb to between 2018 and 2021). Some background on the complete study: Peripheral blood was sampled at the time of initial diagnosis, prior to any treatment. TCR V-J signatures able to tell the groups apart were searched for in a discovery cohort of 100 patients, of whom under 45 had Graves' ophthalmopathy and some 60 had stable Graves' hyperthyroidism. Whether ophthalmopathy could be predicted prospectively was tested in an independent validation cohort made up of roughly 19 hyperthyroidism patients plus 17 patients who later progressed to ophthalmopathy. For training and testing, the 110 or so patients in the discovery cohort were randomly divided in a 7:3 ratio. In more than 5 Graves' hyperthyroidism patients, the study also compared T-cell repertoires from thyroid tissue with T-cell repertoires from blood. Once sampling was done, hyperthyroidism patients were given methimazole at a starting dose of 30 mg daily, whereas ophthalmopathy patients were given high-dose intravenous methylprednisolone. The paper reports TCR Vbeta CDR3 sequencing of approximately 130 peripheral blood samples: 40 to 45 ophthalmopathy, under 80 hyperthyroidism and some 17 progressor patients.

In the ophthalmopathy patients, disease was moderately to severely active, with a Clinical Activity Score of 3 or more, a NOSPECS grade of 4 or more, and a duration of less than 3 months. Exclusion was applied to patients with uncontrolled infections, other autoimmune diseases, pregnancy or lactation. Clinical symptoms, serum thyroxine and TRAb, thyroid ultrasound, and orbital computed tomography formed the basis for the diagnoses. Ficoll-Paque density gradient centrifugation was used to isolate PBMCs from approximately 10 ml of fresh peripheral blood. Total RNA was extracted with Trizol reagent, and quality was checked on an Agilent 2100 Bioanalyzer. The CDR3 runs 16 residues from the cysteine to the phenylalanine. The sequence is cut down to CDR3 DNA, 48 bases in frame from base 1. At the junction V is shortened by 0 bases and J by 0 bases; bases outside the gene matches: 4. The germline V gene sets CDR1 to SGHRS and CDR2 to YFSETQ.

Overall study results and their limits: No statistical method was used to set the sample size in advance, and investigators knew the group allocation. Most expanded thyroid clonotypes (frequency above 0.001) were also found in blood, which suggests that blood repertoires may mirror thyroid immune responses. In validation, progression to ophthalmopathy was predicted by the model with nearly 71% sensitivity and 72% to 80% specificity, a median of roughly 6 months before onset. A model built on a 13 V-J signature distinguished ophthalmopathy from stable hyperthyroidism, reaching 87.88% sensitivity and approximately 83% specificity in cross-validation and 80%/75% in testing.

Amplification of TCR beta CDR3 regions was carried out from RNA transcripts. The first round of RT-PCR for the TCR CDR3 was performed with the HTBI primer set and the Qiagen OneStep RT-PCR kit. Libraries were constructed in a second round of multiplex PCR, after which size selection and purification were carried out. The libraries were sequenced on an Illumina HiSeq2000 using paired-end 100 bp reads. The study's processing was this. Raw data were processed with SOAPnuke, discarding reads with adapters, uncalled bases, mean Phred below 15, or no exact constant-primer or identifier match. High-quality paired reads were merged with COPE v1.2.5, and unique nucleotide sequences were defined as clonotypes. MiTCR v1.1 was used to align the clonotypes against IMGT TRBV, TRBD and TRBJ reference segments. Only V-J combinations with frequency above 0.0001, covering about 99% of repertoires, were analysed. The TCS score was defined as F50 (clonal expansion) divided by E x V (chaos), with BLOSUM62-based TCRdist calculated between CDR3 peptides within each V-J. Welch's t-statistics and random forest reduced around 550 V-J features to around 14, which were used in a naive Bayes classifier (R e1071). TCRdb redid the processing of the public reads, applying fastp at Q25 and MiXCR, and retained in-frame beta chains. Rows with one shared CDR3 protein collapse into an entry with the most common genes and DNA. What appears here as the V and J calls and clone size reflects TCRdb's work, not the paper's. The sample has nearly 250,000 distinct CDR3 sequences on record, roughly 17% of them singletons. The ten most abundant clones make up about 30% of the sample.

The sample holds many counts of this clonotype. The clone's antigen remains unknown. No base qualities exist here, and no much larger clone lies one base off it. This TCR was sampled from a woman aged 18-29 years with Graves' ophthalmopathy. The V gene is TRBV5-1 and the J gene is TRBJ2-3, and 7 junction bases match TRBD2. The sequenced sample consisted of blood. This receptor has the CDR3 CASSLGTRASTDTQYF. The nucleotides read TGCGCCAGCAGCTTGGGGACTAGGGCTAGCACAGATACGCAGTATTTT.